This T cell receptor (beta chain) was identified during a study of CD8+ T cells in alopecia areata. General study results and limits: Clonality in the scalp and expanded CD8+ clones ranked among the top 100 were significantly decreased by tofacitinib. Patients showed less clear TCR sequence sharing than mice, possibly partly because of HLA diversity.

This clone has only a few counts. Antigen: not known. The sample's treatment: oral pan-JAK inhibitor, 5-10 mg twice daily. Investigators sorted PBMCs to obtain both CD4+ and CD8+ T cells. CDR1 is SQVTM, CDR2 ANQGSEA, per germline. The CDR3 has 13 amino acids. V was cut by 7 bases and J by 0 bases, with 12 bases left in between. RNA was isolated and reverse transcribed to cDNA, the sequencing template. The method was immunoSEQ multiplex PCR; TCRdb's version includes in-frame clones alone and lacks a portion of them. Among 150,000 to 200,000 clones listed, about three fifths were seen once. The chain couples TRBV29-1 to TRBJ1-1; the D is unclear. The sample consisted of CD4+ T cells sorted from blood, taken at week 4, from a patient treated with tofacitinib. This sequence was found in a human donor with alopecia areata. The CDR3 sequence: CSARPNLNTEAFF. The CDR3 DNA follows: TGCAGCGCACGCCCGAACTTGAACACTGAAGCTTTCTTT.